A single sample gave rise to the 31 T cell receptor beta chains below, sequenced in a study of T-cell memory formation after mild COVID-19. Via MiXCR, TCRdb re-called the 5' RACE reads, giving one row per CDR3 protein. The sample contains around 470,000 distinct CDR3 sequences, 15% to 20% of which appear only once. The sample comprised PBMCs or a T cell subset sorted from them (not recorded which). The receptors were gathered from an adult woman who had mild COVID-19 (a few samples of this study predate the infection). Cell type and time point are not known.

The genes are TRBV29-1 and TRBJ1-1, with 7 bases fitting TRBD1. Germline loops: CDR1 SQVTM, CDR2 ANQGSEA. The V gene end was trimmed by 4 bases and the J gene end by 2 bases; junction bases not matched to a gene: 7. The CDR3 runs to 14 residues. The CDR3 DNA follows: TGCAGCGTTGTTGTCGGGACAGTCAACACTGAAGCTTTCTTT. This encodes CSVVVGTVNTEAFF. The variable domain in full, completed from reference TRBV29-1 and TRBJ1-1, reads SAVISQKPSRDICQRGTSLTIQCQVDSQVTMMFWYRQQPGQSLTLIATANQGSEATYESGFVIDKFPISRPNLTFSTLTVSNMSPEDSSIYLCSVVVGTVNTEAFFGQGTRLTVV.

The CDR3 DNA reads TGTGCCATCAGTGAGTCACGGGGTAGCGGGGGCCGGCAAGAGACCCAGTACTTC. It is translated as CAISESRGSGGRQETQYF. The V gene is TRBV10-3, the J gene TRBJ2-5, with 9 bases fitting TRBD2. The CDR3 is 18 residues long. In germline, CDR1 is ENHRY, CDR2 SYGVKD. The ends lost 0 bases at V and 2 bases at J; junction bases unmatched: 10.

The CDR3: CASRPSGGGSTDTQYF. CDR3 nucleotides: TGTGCCAGCAGACCAAGCGGGGGGGGCAGCACAGATACGCAGTATTTT. The V and J genes are TRBV4-2 and TRBJ2-3, with 10 bases fitting TRBD2. CDR1 and CDR2 (germline): LGHNA, YNFKEQ. V was pared by 6 bases and J by 0 bases, with 6 bases of the junction left unmatched. The CDR3 is made up of 16 amino acids.

The rearrangement links TRBV4-1 to TRBJ1-1, with 7 bases identical to TRBD1. This CDR3 has 14 residues. V trimming: 4 bases; J trimming: 3 bases; junction bases outside the gene matches: 5. Per the germline V gene, CDR1 is MGHRA and CDR2 is YSYEKL. The CDR3 sequence: CASSLGQVYTEAFF. The CDR3 DNA sequence: TGCGCCAGCAGCCTTGGACAGGTCTACACTGAAGCTTTCTTT.

This clonotype was picked up many times. The rearrangement links TRBV20-1 to TRBJ1-6; D unclear. V lost 3 bases to trimming and J lost 0 bases, with 9 bases between them. The CDR3 runs to 15 residues. Germline V CDR1 and CDR2: DFQATT, SNEGSKA (reference sequence). CDR3 region: CSASEVRSYNSPLHF. The CDR3 DNA follows: TGCAGTGCTAGTGAGGTTCGCTCCTATAATTCACCCCTCCACTTT.

This clonotype has just a few counts. The rearrangement uses TRBV30 and TRBJ2-7; 7 bases match TRBD1. The CDR3 totals 15 residues. J gave up 2 bases and V 1 base, and 8 bases lay outside the gene matches. Germline V gene lookup returns CDR1 GTSNPN and CDR2 SVGIG (reference sequence). The DNA for the CDR3 is TGTGCCTGGAGTGCCTCACAGAGGGGGCCCTACGAGCAGTACTTC. Translation gives CAWSASQRGPYEQYF.

Ten or more counts support this clonotype. CDR3 DNA sequence: TGTGCCAGCAGTCTCCGGGACAGGGGTTACGAGCAGTACTTC. Its protein is CASSLRDRGYEQYF. This chain links TRBV12-3 or TRBV12-4 with TRBJ2-7, with 10 bases identical to TRBD1. V gave up 5 bases and J gave up 4 bases; unmatched junction bases: 5. The CDR3 runs to 14 residues.

J is TRBJ1-2 and V is TRBV19, with 11 bases aligning to TRBD1. CDR1 is LNHDA, CDR2 SQIVND, per germline (reference sequence). The CDR3 runs 15 residues. The trim removed 3 bases at V and 6 bases at J, leaving 6 bases unmatched. The CDR3 region is CASSIAGQGANGYTF. The CDR3 DNA is TGTGCCAGTAGTATTGCAGGACAGGGGGCGAATGGCTACACCTTC.

Only a few counts were recorded for this clonotype. The chain employs TRBV4-1 and TRBJ2-3; D not resolved. This CDR3 comprises 13 residues. Trimming cost V 4 bases and J 0 bases, with 5 bases left between them. The germline V gene has CDR1 MGHRA and CDR2 YSYEKL. CDR3 sequence (DNA): TGCGCCAGCAGCCGCCCCAGCACAGATACGCAGTATTTT. Amino acid sequence: CASSRPSTDTQYF.

This clonotype appeared many times. The rearrangement uses TRBV27 and TRBJ2-7; 8 nucleotides align to TRBD2. J was trimmed by 0 bases and V by 11 bases; bases with no gene match: 6. The CDR3 covers 13 residues. Germline V gene lookup returns CDR1 MNHEY and CDR2 SMNVEV (reference sequence). CDR3 amino acids: CACGGLSSYEQYF. Here the CDR3 DNA reads TGTGCCTGCGGGGGGCTGAGCTCCTACGAGCAGTACTTC.

This sequence joins TRBV25-1 and TRBJ2-7; possibly TRBD1 for D (6 bases). This CDR3 region has 15 residues. Trimming stripped 1 base from V and 4 bases from J, with 14 bases between. The germline CDR1 and CDR2 sequences are MGHDK and SYGVNS. CDR3 in DNA: TGTGCCAGCAGTGAATCGTTAATCAGGGGATACGAGCAGTACTTC. It codes for CASSESLIRGYEQYF.

This clonotype has more than one count but fewer than ten. V gene TRBV20-1 combines with J gene TRBJ2-6; D not certain. V was pared by 5 bases and J by 0 bases, with 14 bases between. CDR3 length equals 16 residues. Germline-derived CDR1 and CDR2 are DFQATT and SNEGSKA (reference sequence). The CDR3 region is CSAFRSGRSGANVLTF. CDR3 coding DNA: TGCAGTGCTTTCAGGTCGGGTCGCTCTGGGGCCAACGTCCTGACTTTC.

The chain combines TRBV4-1 with TRBJ2-7; 7 bases agree with TRBD1. V lost 4 bases, J lost 5 bases, and 5 bases stayed unmatched. The germline V gene encodes CDR1 MGHRA and CDR2 YSYEKL. The CDR3 has 13 residues. CDR3 coding DNA: TGCGCCAGCAGCCTAGGGGGCGGAAACGAGCAGTACTTC. Protein sequence: CASSLGGGNEQYF.

In its sample, this clonotype was seen a few times. This sequence joins TRBV7-2 and TRBJ1-3; 7 bases line up with TRBD1. J gave up 2 bases and V 2 bases, and 6 bases lay outside the gene matches. The germline V gene has CDR1 SGHTA and CDR2 FQGNSA. The CDR3 totals 16 residues. The CDR3 spells CASSLSQGVAGNTIYF. For the CDR3, the DNA is TGTGCCAGCAGCTTAAGCCAGGGGGTAGCTGGAAACACCATATATTTT.

This clonotype was detected only a few times. The chain couples TRBV6-1 to TRBJ1-2; D gene unclear. The ends were cut back, 1 base at V and 7 bases at J, with 13 bases in the middle. This CDR3 is 14 amino acids long. Germline CDR1 MNHNS, CDR2 SASEGT. CDR3 DNA: TGTGCCAGCAGTGAAGGGACGGACTTTGGTGGCTACACCTTC. Its protein product is CASSEGTDFGGYTF.

This chain uses TRBV20-1 with TRBJ1-5, with no clear D. The germline CDR1 and CDR2 sequences are DFQATT and SNEGSKA (reference sequence). V lost 0 bases and J 3 bases, leaving 15 bases between the germline ends. The CDR3 covers 16 residues. Here the CDR3 DNA reads TGCAGTGCTAGAGATTATATCCAGCCAACCAATCAGCCCCAGCATTTT. This gives the protein CSARDYIQPTNQPQHF.

This clonotype turned up a few times. J is TRBJ1-2 and V is TRBV6-5, with TRBD1 matching 10 bases. Germline-derived CDR1 and CDR2 are MNHEY and SVGAGI. The CDR3 consists of 15 residues. V shed 0 bases, J shed 7 bases, and the junction held 5 bases outside the gene matches. This chain's CDR3 is CASSYSGTGAGGYTF. CDR3 nucleotides: TGTGCCAGCAGTTACTCCGGGACAGGGGCCGGTGGCTACACCTTC.

The chain links TRBV29-1 to TRBJ1-2; D is ambiguous. CDR3 length equals 10 residues. The germline gives CDR1 SQVTM, CDR2 ANQGSEA. Trimming stripped 5 bases from V and 10 bases from J, with 11 bases between. CDR3 residues: CSVIDWDYTF. Here the CDR3 DNA reads TGCAGCGTTATTGACTGGGACTACACCTTC.

The rearrangement links TRBV29-1 to TRBJ1-1; D is possibly TRBD1 (6 bases). Germline-derived CDR1 and CDR2 are SQVTM and ANQGSEA. This CDR3 contains 14 residues. V lost 6 bases to trimming and J lost 1 base, with 15 bases between them. CDR3 protein: CSVLSDRRNTEAFF. The CDR3 bases are TGCAGCGTCCTATCCGACAGGAGGAACACTGAAGCTTTCTTT.

In nucleotides, the CDR3 is TGTGCCAGCTCACCGCTAGCGGGTACGGGCGAGCAGTTCTTC. Its translation: CASSPLAGTGEQFF. The chain couples TRBV18 to TRBJ2-1, with 8 bases matching TRBD2. The V segment lost 3 bases and the J segment 10 bases; nucleotides outside the gene matches: 8. CDR1 is KGHSH and CDR2 is LQKENI in the germline V gene. CDR3 length equals 14 residues. The full variable domain, completed using reference TRBV18 and TRBJ2-1, is NAGVMQNPRHLVRRRGQEARLRCSPMKGHSHVYWYRQLPEEGLKFMVYLQKENIIDESGMPKERFSAEFPKEGPSILRIQQVVRGDSAAYFCASSPLAGTGEQFFGPGTRLTVL.

The chain carries TRBV5-5 and TRBJ1-3, with a tentative D call TRBD1 (5 bases). CDR3 length equals 15 residues. Germline V gene lookup returns CDR1 SGHKS and CDR2 YYEKEE (reference sequence). V was shortened by 4 bases and J by 8 bases, with 19 bases between the two germline ends. CDR3 sequence: CASSPPTVVADTIYF. CDR3 DNA: TGTGCCAGCAGCCCCCCGACAGTTGTTGCGGACACCATATATTTT.

This clonotype was observed a single time. The rearrangement links TRBV30 to TRBJ1-2, with 9 bases that match TRBD1. V shed 5 bases and J 8 bases; nucleotides not matched to a gene: 9. The germline V gene has CDR1 GTSNPN and CDR2 SVGIG (reference sequence). The CDR3 has 13 amino acids. This chain's CDR3 is CAWATGGLRGYTF. DNA for the CDR3: TGTGCCTGGGCCACAGGGGGCTTACGCGGCTACACCTTC.

This clonotype occurred a few times. This chain connects TRBV6-5 to TRBJ1-1; 9 bases line up with TRBD1. V was pared by 5 bases and J by 2 bases, with 6 bases of the junction left unmatched. This CDR3 is built from 15 residues. Germline V gene lookup returns CDR1 MNHEY and CDR2 SVGAGI. CDR3 in DNA: TGTGCCAGCAGTAATTTGGGACAGGGAAACACTGAAGCTTTCTTT. This gives the protein CASSNLGQGNTEAFF.

The chain uses TRBV7-8 and TRBJ2-3, with 8 bases fitting TRBD1. V dropped 4 bases and J dropped 6; count of bases not matched to a gene: 6. There are 14 residues in the CDR3. Germline V gene data show CDR1 as SGHVS and CDR2 as FQNEAQ. This chain's CDR3 is CASSSQGALDTQYF. DNA of the CDR3: TGTGCCAGCAGCTCTCAGGGGGCTTTGGATACGCAGTATTTT.

CDR3: CASRGRPASYEQYF. The CDR3 bases are TGTGCCAGCAGGGGCAGGCCAGCCTCCTACGAGCAGTACTTC. The chain recombines TRBV21-1 with TRBJ2-7. TRBV21-1 is a recognized pseudogene. The CDR3 is 14 residues long.

This rearrangement joins TRBV2 to TRBJ2-1; no reliable D call. The CDR3 sequence is 12 residues long. The germline CDR1 and CDR2 sequences are SNHLY and FYNNEI. Trimming cost V 9 bases and J 9 bases, with 15 bases left between them. The DNA of the CDR3 is TGTGCCAGAGGACCCACCGGGTCTGAGCAGTTCTTC. Protein sequence: CARGPTGSEQFF.

V and J are TRBV5-1 and TRBJ2-5, with 11 bases fitting TRBD2. Germline CDR1 and CDR2: SGHRS and YFSETQ. This CDR3 contains 15 residues. Trimming took 3 bases from V and 5 from J; bases not matched to a gene: 6. The CDR3 loop is CASSSNSGRGETQYF. The CDR3 DNA reads as TGCGCCAGCAGCTCAAATAGCGGGAGGGGTGAGACCCAGTACTTC.

The chain joins TRBV14 to TRBJ1-6; D unclear. The germline V gene has CDR1 SGHDN and CDR2 FVKESK. This CDR3 contains 14 residues. V was shortened by 3 bases and J by 7 bases, with 10 bases between the two germline ends. The CDR3 spells CASSHLPRNSPLHF. DNA for the CDR3: TGTGCCAGCAGCCATCTCCCTCGGAATTCACCCCTCCACTTT.

This clonotype was seen a few times. The chain carries TRBV5-1 and TRBJ2-3, with a weak D call TRBD1 (6 bases). Deletions cut 3 bases from V and 2 bases from J, with 10 bases between. Per the germline V gene, CDR1 is SGHRS and CDR2 is YFSETQ. This CDR3 is built from 14 residues. Written as DNA, the CDR3 is TGCGCCAGCAGCTCCGGACAGACCACAGATACGCAGTATTTT. As protein: CASSSGQTTDTQYF.

This clonotype appeared a few times. The rearrangement links TRBV12-3 or TRBV12-4 to TRBJ2-7, with 8 bases identical to TRBD2. Trimming cost V 7 bases and J 4 bases; bases outside gene matches: 3. The CDR3 runs 12 residues. CDR3 DNA sequence: TGTGCCAGCACCTCGGGGGGGTACGAGCAGTACTTC. Translating it yields CASTSGGYEQYF.

This clonotype was observed a few times. The chain is built from TRBV7-9 and TRBJ2-3; D might be TRBD2 (6 bases). V gave up 2 bases and J gave up 6 bases, with 15 bases separating them. The germline V gene encodes CDR1 SEHNR and CDR2 FQNEAQ (reference sequence). There are 15 residues in the CDR3. In DNA form, the CDR3 reads TGTGCCAGCAGCTTAATGAGCGGGTTCGTTGATACGCAGTATTTT. Translating it yields CASSLMSGFVDTQYF.